Sequencing of this T cell receptor (beta chain) was carried out in a study of cytomegalovirus exposure and HLA in healthy donors. Findings and caveats of the study: High specificity and sensitivity for cytomegalovirus status were reported for the classifier. The CMV antigen specificity of a few CMV-associated chains was confirmed through in vitro analysis. By a later analysis, the bulk of CMV-associated TCR beta chains appeared HLA-restricted.

V shed 5 bases, J shed 4 bases, and the junction held 10 bases outside the gene matches. CDR3 length: 15 amino acids. CDR1 is SEHNR and CDR2 is FQNEAQ in the germline V gene (reference sequence). Primers included in the PCR were 60 Vbeta and 13 Jbeta primers. Data came from immunoSEQ multiplex PCR; TCRdb stores just in-frame clones and leaves some out. The sample comprises 100,000 to 150,000 clones, about three quarters of which are singletons, and approximately 1.5% rests with the top ten. Notes on this clone: As yet, its antigen is unknown.

Sequencing was carried out using PBMCs. V and J are TRBV7-9 and TRBJ1-2; TRBD1 aligns across 7 bases. The receptor was derived from a woman aged 18-35 years in good health and CMV-seronegative. The CDR3, as DNA: TGTGCCAGCAGCATTACAGGGGTGGAAGGCTATGGCTACACCTTC. Amino acids: CASSITGVEGYGYTF.